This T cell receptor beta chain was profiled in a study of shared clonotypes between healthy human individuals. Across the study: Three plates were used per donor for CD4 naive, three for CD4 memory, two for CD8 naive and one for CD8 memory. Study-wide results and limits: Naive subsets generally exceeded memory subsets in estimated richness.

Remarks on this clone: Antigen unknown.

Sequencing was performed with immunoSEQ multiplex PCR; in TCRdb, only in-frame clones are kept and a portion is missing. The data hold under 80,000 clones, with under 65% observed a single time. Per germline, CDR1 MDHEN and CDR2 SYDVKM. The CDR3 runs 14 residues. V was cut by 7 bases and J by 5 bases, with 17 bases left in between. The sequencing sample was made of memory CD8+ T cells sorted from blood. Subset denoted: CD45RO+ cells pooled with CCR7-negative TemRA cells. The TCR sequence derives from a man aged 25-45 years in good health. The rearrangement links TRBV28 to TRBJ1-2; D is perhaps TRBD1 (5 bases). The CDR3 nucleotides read TGTGCCAGCAATTCCGCCGGGACGGGATATGGCTACACCTTC. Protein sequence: CASNSAGTGYGYTF.